This TCR beta chain was found in a study of T cells after yellow fever vaccination. TCRdb independently ran MiXCR on the 5' RACE reads; one entry per CDR3 protein. The data contain hundreds of thousands of distinct CDR3 sequences, roughly 12% of them seen just once; the ten biggest clones take up 15%. Trimming cost V 7 bases and J 2 bases; bases outside gene matches: 6. The CDR3 contains 14 residues. From germline, CDR1 is SNHLY and CDR2 FYNNEI. This clonotype was counted between two and nine times. Its antigen is undetermined. General study results and limits: Some clonotypes were seen in both the CD4 and the CD8 compartments. These made up a small share and likely arose from convergent recombination.

This sequence was found in a man aged 25-45 years who received the YFV17D yellow fever vaccine. The rearrangement joins TRBV2 to TRBJ2-3; 7 bases line up with TRBD2. The sequencing used PBMCs, collected on the day of the yellow fever booster vaccination. The CDR3 nucleotides are TGTGCCAGCAAAAGCGGGGCCAACACAGATACGCAGTATTTT. This translates into CASKSGANTDTQYF.